This T cell receptor beta chain was identified during a study of OX40 agonist ivuxolimab in advanced cancers. Overall study context: Each dose-escalation patient presented with hepatocellular carcinoma, melanoma, renal cell or head and neck cancer.

Drawing of blood for sampling happened at baseline, at cycle 4 day 1, and at cycle 7 day 1. Profiled with immunoSEQ multiplex PCR; TCRdb holds only in-frame clones, not every one. Of roughly 40,000 clones in the sample, more than 85% were seen once. This CDR3 is built from 13 residues. Germline lookup yields CDR1 MNHNS and CDR2 SASEGT. V was trimmed by 5 bases and J by 4 bases, leaving 12 bases between them. This sequence joins TRBV6-1 and TRBJ2-7, with D maybe TRBD1 (5 bases). The sample in question was CD4+ or CD8+ T cells sorted from blood, obtained in a trial of the OX40 agonist ivuxolimab. This sequence originates from an adult with an advanced solid tumor such as melanoma, head and neck, liver or kidney cancer. In DNA, the CDR3 is TGTGCCAGCAGTAGACAGTCTTCTTACGAGCAGTACTTC. It is translated as CASSRQSSYEQYF.